This T cell receptor (beta chain) appears in the sequencing data of a study of blood T cell repertoires in COVID-19. Source study methods: Amplification from reference gene primers served as the basis for estimated nucleated cell counts. Produced via immunoSEQ multiplex PCR; TCRdb's table is partial and in-frame only. The DNA gave D and trimming, while V, J and clone size come from that table. The table records hundreds of thousands of clones, around 84% of them present only once. In germline, CDR1 is LNHDA, CDR2 SQIVND (reference sequence). V gave up 6 bases and J gave up 0 bases, with 17 bases separating them. CDR3 length: 16 residues. This clone appeared a single time.

This receptor was obtained from a man between 65 and 79 years old with acute or convalescent COVID-19. The chain couples TRBV19 to TRBJ1-1, with a tentative D call TRBD1 (5 bases). Specimen: peripheral blood. CDR3 nucleotides: TGTGCCAGTAGAAACTCGAGGACACTAATGAACACTGAAGCTTTCTTT. It encodes CASRNSRTLMNTEAFF.